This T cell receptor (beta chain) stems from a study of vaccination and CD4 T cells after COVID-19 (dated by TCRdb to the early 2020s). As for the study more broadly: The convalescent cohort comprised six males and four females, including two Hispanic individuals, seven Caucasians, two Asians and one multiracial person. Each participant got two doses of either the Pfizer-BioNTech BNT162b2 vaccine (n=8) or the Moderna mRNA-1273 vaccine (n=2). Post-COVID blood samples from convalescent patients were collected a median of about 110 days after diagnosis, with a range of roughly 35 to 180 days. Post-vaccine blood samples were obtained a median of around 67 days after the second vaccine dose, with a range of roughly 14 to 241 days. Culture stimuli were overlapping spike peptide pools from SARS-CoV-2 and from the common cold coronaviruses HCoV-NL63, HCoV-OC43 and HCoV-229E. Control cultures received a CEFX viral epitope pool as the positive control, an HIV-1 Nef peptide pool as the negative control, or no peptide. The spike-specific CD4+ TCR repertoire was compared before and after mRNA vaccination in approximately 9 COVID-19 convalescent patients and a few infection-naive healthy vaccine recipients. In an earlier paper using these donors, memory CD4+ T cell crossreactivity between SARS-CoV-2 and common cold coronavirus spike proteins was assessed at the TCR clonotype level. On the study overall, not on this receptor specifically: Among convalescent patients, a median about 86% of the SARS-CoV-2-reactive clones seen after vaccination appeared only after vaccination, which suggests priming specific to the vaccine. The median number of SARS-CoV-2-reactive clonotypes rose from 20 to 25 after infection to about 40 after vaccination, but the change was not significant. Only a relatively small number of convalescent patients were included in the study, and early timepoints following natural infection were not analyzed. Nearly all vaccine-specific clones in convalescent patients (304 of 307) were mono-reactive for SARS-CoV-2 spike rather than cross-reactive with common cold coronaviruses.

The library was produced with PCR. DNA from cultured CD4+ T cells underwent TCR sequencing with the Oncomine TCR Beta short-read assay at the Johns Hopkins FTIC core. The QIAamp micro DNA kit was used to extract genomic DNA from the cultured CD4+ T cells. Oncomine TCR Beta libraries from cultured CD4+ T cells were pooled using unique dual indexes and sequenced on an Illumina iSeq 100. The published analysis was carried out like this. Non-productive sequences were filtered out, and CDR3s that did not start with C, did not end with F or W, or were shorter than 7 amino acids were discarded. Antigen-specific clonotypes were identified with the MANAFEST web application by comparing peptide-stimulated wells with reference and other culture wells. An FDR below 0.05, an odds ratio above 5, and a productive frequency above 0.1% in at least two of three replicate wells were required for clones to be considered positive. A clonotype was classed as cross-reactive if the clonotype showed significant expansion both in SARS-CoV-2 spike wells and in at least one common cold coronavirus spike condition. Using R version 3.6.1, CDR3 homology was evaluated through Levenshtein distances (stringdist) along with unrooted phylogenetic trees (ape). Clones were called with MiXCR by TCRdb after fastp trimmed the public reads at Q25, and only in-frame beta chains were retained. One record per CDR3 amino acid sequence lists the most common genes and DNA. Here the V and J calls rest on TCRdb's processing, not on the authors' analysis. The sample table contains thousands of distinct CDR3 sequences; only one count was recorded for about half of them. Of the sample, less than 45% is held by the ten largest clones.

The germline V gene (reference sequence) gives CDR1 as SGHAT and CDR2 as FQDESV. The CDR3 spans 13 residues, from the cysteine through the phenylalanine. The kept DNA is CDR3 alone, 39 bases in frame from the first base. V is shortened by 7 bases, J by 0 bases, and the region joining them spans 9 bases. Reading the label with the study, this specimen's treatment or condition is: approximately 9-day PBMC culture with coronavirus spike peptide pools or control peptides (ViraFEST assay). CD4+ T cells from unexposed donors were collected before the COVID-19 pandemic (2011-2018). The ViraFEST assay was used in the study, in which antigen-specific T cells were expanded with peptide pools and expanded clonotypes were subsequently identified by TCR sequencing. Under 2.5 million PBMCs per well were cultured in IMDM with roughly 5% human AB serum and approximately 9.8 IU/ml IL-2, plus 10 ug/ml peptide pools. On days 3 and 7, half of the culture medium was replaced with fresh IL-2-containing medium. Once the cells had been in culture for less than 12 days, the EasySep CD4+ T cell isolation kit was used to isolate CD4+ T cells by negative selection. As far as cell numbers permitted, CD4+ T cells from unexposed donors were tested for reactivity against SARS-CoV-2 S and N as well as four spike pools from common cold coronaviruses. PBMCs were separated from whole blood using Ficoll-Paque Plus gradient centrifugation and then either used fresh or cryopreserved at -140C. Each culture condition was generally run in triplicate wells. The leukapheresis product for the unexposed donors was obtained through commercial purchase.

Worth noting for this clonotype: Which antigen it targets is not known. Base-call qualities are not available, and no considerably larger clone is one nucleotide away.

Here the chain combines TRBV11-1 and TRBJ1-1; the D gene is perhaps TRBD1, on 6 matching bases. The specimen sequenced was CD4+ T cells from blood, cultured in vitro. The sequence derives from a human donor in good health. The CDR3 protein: CASNRDMNTEAFF. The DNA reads TGTGCCAGCAACAGGGACATGAACACTGAAGCTTTCTTT. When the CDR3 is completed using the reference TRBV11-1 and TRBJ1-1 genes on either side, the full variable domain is EAEVAQSPRYKITEKSQAVAFWCDPISGHATLYWYRQILGQGPELLVQFQDESVVDDSQLPKDRFSAERLKGVDSTLKIQPAELGDSAMYLCASNRDMNTEAFFGQGTRLTVV.